This T cell receptor (beta chain) was sequenced during a study of cytomegalovirus exposure and HLA in healthy donors. Whole-study results and caveats: The likely origin of a cluster of highly shared sequence variants was a sequencing artifact. Altogether, 160 or so TCR beta chains were recorded as cytomegalovirus-associated. A later analysis reported that several of the most significant clusters appeared to be linked to common viral pathogens, among them Epstein-Barr virus. In an earlier analysis, in some 500 donors, most V segments appeared productive either ~87% or ~30% of the time.

The CDR3 contains 18 residues. Germline V lookup: CDR1 GTSNPN, CDR2 SVGIG (reference sequence). Trimming stripped 0 bases from V and 11 bases from J, with 26 bases between. The PCR contained 60 Vbeta and 13 Jbeta primers. This table comes from immunoSEQ multiplex PCR, and its TCRdb copy is limited to in-frame clones, with some not included. The table records about 170,000 clones, over 65% of them present only once. A remark on this clone: Its antigen is not known.

This receptor was obtained from a female donor in good health and CMV-seronegative. Input material: PBMCs. The chain employs TRBV30 and TRBJ1-6; D perhaps matches TRBD1 (6 bases). CDR3 nucleotides: TGTGCCTGGAGTGTAGGGGGTCGGGCCGCTGGGAGTAAAACACCCCTCCACTTT. Protein: CAWSVGGRAAGSKTPLHF. The entire variable domain, with the rest obtained from reference TRBV30 and TRBJ1-6, is as follows: SQTIHQWPATLVQPVGSPLSLECTVEGTSNPNLYWYRQAAGRGLQLLFYSVGIGQISSEVPQNLSASRPQDRQFILSSKKLLLSDSGFYLCAWSVGGRAAGSKTPLHFGNGTRLTVT.